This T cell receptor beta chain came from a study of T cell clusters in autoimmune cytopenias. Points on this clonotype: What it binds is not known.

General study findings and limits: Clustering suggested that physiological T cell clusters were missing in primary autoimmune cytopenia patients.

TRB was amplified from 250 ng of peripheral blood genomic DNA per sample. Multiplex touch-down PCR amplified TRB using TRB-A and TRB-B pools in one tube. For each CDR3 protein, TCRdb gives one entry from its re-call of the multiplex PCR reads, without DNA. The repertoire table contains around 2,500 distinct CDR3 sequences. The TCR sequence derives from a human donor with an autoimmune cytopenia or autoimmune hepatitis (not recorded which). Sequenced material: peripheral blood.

CDR3 sequence reads: CASSFSVSYEQYF. The V call is TRBV5-6, the J call TRBJ2-7. Germline V gene sequence: CDR1 SGHDT, CDR2 YYEEEE. The CDR3 is 13 residues long.